Following are 18 T cell receptor beta chains from one sample sequenced in a study of blood T cells in healthy people across ages. Primed by a sample-barcoded 5' primer and a J-beta primer mix, a second PCR proceeded for 7 to 11 cycles. Via MiXCR, TCRdb re-called the 5' RACE reads, giving one row per CDR3 protein. The data show over 600,000 distinct CDR3 sequences, 45% to 70% seen once. Specimen: blood. Source of these receptors: a man aged 35 to 55 in good health.

The chain has TRBV9 and TRBJ2-1; D is undetermined. Per the germline V gene, CDR1 is SGDLS and CDR2 is YYNGEE. The length of the CDR3 is 14 residues. Trimming left V 0 bases short and J 6 bases short, with 10 bases between. In DNA, the CDR3 is TGTGCCAGCAGCGTAGTCGGTAGTAGCAATGAGCAGTTCTTC. Translation gives CASSVVGSSNEQFF.

The chain combines TRBV20-1 with TRBJ2-4, with D possibly called TRBD1 or TRBD2 (5 bases each). Trimming removed 2 bases from V and 7 bases from J, with 9 bases in between. Germline V gene sequence: CDR1 DFQATT, CDR2 SNEGSKA (reference sequence). The CDR3 has 12 amino acids. CDR3 in DNA: TGCAGTGCTAGAAGGTGGGGGAACATTCAGTACTTC. This translates into CSARRWGNIQYF.

This rearrangement joins TRBV6-2 or TRBV6-3 to TRBJ2-1; 7 bases are a match to TRBD2. The CDR3 contains 13 residues. The germline V gene has CDR1 MNHEY and CDR2 SVGEGT. V trimming: 10 bases; J trimming: 4 bases; junction bases outside the gene matches: 7. The CDR3 region is CATQRDLYNEQFF. The CDR3 nucleotides read TGTGCCACTCAGCGGGATCTGTACAATGAGCAGTTCTTC.

The rearrangement joins TRBV28 to TRBJ2-1, with TRBD1 identical over 8 bases. The J call may be wrong; the DNA end is better matched by TRBJ2-7. Looked up from germline, CDR1 is MDHEN and CDR2 is SYDVKM. The CDR3 is 15 amino acids. CDR3 residues: CASNLQGGAYNEQYF. In nucleotides, the CDR3 is TGTGCCAGCAACCTACAGGGGGGCGCTTACAATGAGCAGTACTTC.

The chain couples TRBV7-4 to TRBJ1-5, with TRBD1 matching over 7 bases. CDR3 length: 18 amino acids. Unmatched junction bases numbered 17, after V lost 6 bases and J lost 3 bases. The germline V gene encodes CDR1 SGHVT and CDR2 SQSDAQ. The CDR3 DNA is TGTGCCAGCAGACCCTTCGAACAGGGGTTGAGGAACAATCAGCCCCAGCATTTT. Amino acids: CASRPFEQGLRNNQPQHF.

This chain connects TRBV20-1 to TRBJ2-3; 7 bases are a match to TRBD2. The CDR3 runs 14 residues. Germline loops: CDR1 DFQATT, CDR2 SNEGSKA (reference sequence). J lost 6 bases, V lost 2 bases, and 8 bases had no gene match. CDR3 nucleotide sequence: TGCAGTGCTAGAACGGGGGGATCGGTGGATACGCAGTATTTT. Amino acids: CSARTGGSVDTQYF.

This rearrangement joins TRBV19 to TRBJ2-5; D is undetermined. The end of the DNA is better explained by TRBJ2-7, so the J call may be wrong. The CDR3 is made up of 12 amino acids. Germline-derived CDR1 and CDR2 are LNHDA and SQIVND (reference sequence). The DNA of the CDR3 is TGTGCCAGTAGTCTCTCTCAGTACGAGCAGTACTTC. Translating gives CASSLSQYEQYF.

This clonotype appeared a few times. V gene TRBV5-1 combines with J gene TRBJ2-3; the D gene is possibly TRBD2 (5 bases). V was cut by 2 bases and J by 4 bases, with 11 bases left in between. CDR3 length: 14 residues. The germline V gene encodes CDR1 SGHRS and CDR2 YFSETQ. In nucleotides, the CDR3 is TGCGCCAGCAGCTTTGGGCTAGCATCAGATACGCAGTATTTT. Amino acid sequence: CASSFGLASDTQYF.

Comment on this clonotype: Relative to the germline gene, one junction end is altered; a read error may explain this. The chain couples TRBV10-3 to TRBJ2-7; D gene ambiguous. The CDR3 loop spans 12 amino acids. Germline assignment: CDR1 ENHRY and CDR2 SYGVKD. DNA for the CDR3: TGTGCCATCGGCAACTCCGGGTACGGGCAGTACTTC. It codes for CAIGNSGYGQYF.

This clonotype has only a few counts. This sequence joins TRBV20-1 and TRBJ2-3, with TRBD2 as a possible D gene (5 bases). The V end lost 2 bases, the J end lost 3 bases, and 6 bases lay between the germline ends. Germline values: CDR1 DFQATT, CDR2 SNEGSKA (reference sequence). The CDR3 has 12 amino acids. CDR3 DNA sequence: TGCAGTGCTAGAACGGGGACAGATACGCAGTATTTT. Protein: CSARTGTDTQYF.

The sample holds a few counts of this clonotype. J is TRBJ1-4 and V is TRBV4-3, with unresolved D. Germline lookup yields CDR1 LGHNA and CDR2 YSLEER. The CDR3 extends over 15 amino acids. V gave up 0 bases and J gave up 10 bases, with 15 bases separating them. CDR3 sequence reads: CASSQDRTELGKLFF. The CDR3 DNA is TGCGCCAGCAGCCAAGATAGGACGGAATTGGGAAAACTGTTTTTT.

This clonotype has more than one count but fewer than ten. This rearrangement joins TRBV28 to TRBJ2-5; possibly TRBD2 for D (5 bases). Trimming pared 5 bases from V and 11 bases from J, leaving 21 bases between. There are 14 residues in the CDR3. CDR1 is MDHEN and CDR2 is SYDVKM in the germline V gene. CDR3 region: CASSLRRLINEQYF. CDR3 in DNA: TGTGCCAGCAGTCTCCGGAGGCTAATCAATGAGCAGTACTTC.

The chain couples TRBV9 to TRBJ1-2, with D hard to call. The germline V gene encodes CDR1 SGDLS and CDR2 YYNGEE. The V gene lost 0 bases and the J gene lost 4 bases, with 13 bases spanning the gap. The CDR3 extends over 15 amino acids. CDR3 sequence reads: CASSVDPTPSYGYTF. CDR3 nucleotides: TGTGCCAGCAGCGTAGATCCGACACCCTCCTATGGCTACACCTTC. Filled out from reference TRBV9 and TRBJ1-2, the complete variable domain reads DSGVTQTPKHLITATGQRVTLRCSPRSGDLSVYWYQQSLDQGLQFLIQYYNGEERAKGNILERFSAQQFPDLHSELNLSSLELGDSALYFCASSVDPTPSYGYTFGSGTRLTVV.

The chain employs TRBV6-1 and TRBJ1-1, with 10 positions matching TRBD1. Germline assignment: CDR1 MNHNS and CDR2 SASEGT. Trimming cost V 8 bases and J 2 bases; bases outside gene matches: 5. This CDR3 spans 14 amino acids. The CDR3 DNA sequence: TGTGCCAGCCGACTGACAGGGGGCAACACTGAAGCTTTCTTT. Protein: CASRLTGGNTEAFF.

The chain couples TRBV2 to TRBJ1-1; D gene uncertain. Germline lookup yields CDR1 SNHLY and CDR2 FYNNEI. The V end lost 7 bases, the J end lost 2 bases, and 11 bases lay between the germline ends. The CDR3 extends over 13 amino acids. This CDR3 reads CASIGRLNTEAFF. The CDR3 DNA reads TGTGCCAGCATAGGACGGCTCAACACTGAAGCTTTCTTT. Full variable domain (missing parts from reference TRBV2 and TRBJ1-1): EPEVTQTPSHQVTQMGQEVILRCVPISNHLYFYWYRQILGQKVEFLVSFYNNEISEKSEIFDDQFSVERPDGSNFTLKIRSTKLEDSAMYFCASIGRLNTEAFFGQGTRLTVV.

The rearrangement uses TRBV5-1 and TRBJ2-5; TRBD2 aligns across 9 bases. The junction had 8 bases not matched to a gene; V was cut back by 3 bases and J by 5 bases. The length of the CDR3 is 15 residues. Germline lookup yields CDR1 SGHRS and CDR2 YFSETQ. The CDR3 protein is CASSSVAGVEETQYF. The CDR3 bases are TGCGCCAGCAGCTCCGTAGCGGGAGTGGAGGAGACCCAGTACTTC.

The rearrangement joins TRBV27 to TRBJ2-2, with no clear D. This CDR3 comprises 12 residues. In germline, CDR1 is MNHEY, CDR2 SMNVEV (reference sequence). Trimming took off 6 bases at V and 6 bases at J, with 8 bases between the two ends. CDR3: CASRGSPGELFF. In nucleotides, the CDR3 is TGTGCCAGCAGGGGTAGCCCCGGGGAGCTGTTTTTT.

The rearrangement joins TRBV7-3 to TRBJ2-5, with 8 bases that match TRBD2. CDR3 size: 16 residues. The V segment lost 3 bases and the J segment 5 bases; nucleotides outside the gene matches: 11. The germline V gene encodes CDR1 SGHTA and CDR2 FQGTGA. The CDR3 loop reads CASSFGGLGGRETQYF. In DNA, the CDR3 is TGTGCCAGCAGCTTTGGGGGACTAGGAGGGAGGGAGACCCAGTACTTC.